The 10 T cell receptor beta chains reported below all come from one sample, sequenced in a study of blood T cell repertoires in COVID-19 (dated by TCRdb to 2018 to 2021). The library was made by the immunoSEQ multiplex PCR assay. In its TCRdb copy, this immuneACCESS table keeps in-frame sequences only and misses some clones. Where compared with another copy, unresolved V genes explain less than half of these, and the others have no known cause. The sample table records about 230,000 clones; around 83% of these occur just once. Roughly 8.7% of the sample is in the top ten clones. Sequenced: peripheral blood. The receptors were gathered from a man aged 35 to 55 with active or convalescent COVID-19.

This clone turned up a few times. This rearrangement joins TRBV7-8 to TRBJ2-5; 9 bases match TRBD1. The V and J ends lost 4 bases and 5 bases, in that order; junction bases with no gene match: 8. The CDR3 is 15 amino acids. CDR1 and CDR2 (germline): SGHVS, FQNEAQ. The chain's CDR3 is CASSSPTGGRETQYF. Written as DNA, the CDR3 is TGTGCCAGCAGCTCACCTACAGGGGGCAGGGAGACCCAGTACTTC.

This chain joins TRBV29-1 and TRBJ2-4, with 9 bases lining up with TRBD1. Germline V lookup: CDR1 SQVTM, CDR2 ANQGSEA. Trimming removed 0 bases from V and 7 bases from J; junction bases left unmatched: 7. The CDR3 runs to 15 residues. This CDR3 reads CSVEEGGTGRNIQYF. DNA of the CDR3: TGCAGCGTTGAAGAAGGAGGGACAGGGAGGAACATTCAGTACTTC.

J is TRBJ1-5 and V is TRBV28, with TRBD1 matching over 9 bases. CDR3 length: 13 residues. In germline, CDR1 is MDHEN, CDR2 SYDVKM. V lost 10 bases and J lost 9; bases outside the gene matches: 10. The CDR3, as DNA: TGTGCCACAGTGGGACAGGGTGTTCGGCCCCAGCATTTT. Translation gives CATVGQGVRPQHF.

This clone was seen more than once but under ten times. This rearrangement joins TRBV5-1 to TRBJ1-4; D call uncertain. CDR1 is SGHRS and CDR2 is YFSETQ in the germline V gene. The CDR3 covers 14 residues. Trimming shortened V by 0 bases and J by 8 bases, and 11 bases separated the two germline ends. CDR3 DNA sequence: TGCGCCAGCAGCTTGGCGGGGTACGAGGAAAAACTGTTTTTT. Amino acid sequence: CASSLAGYEEKLFF. The variable domain in full, completed from reference TRBV5-1 and TRBJ1-4, reads KAGVTQTPRYLIKTRGQQVTLSCSPISGHRSVSWYQQTPGQGLQFLFEYFSETQRNKGNFPGRFSGRQFSNSRSEMNVSTLELGDSALYLCASSLAGYEEKLFFGSGTQLSVL.

The CDR3 DNA reads TGTGCCATCAGTGTCTCTCGGGGGAGAGACATTCAGTACTTC. Translating it yields CAISVSRGRDIQYF. This sequence joins TRBV10-3 and TRBJ2-4; a possible D gene is TRBD2 (6 bases). V was cut by 4 bases and J by 8 bases, with 15 bases left in between. This CDR3 comprises 14 residues. Germline CDR1 ENHRY, CDR2 SYGVKD.

This clone came up once. V is TRBV9 and J is TRBJ1-1; no clear D gene. Trimming pared 0 bases from V and 3 bases from J, leaving 6 bases between. Germline CDR1 reads SGDLS; CDR2 reads YYNGEE. The CDR3 runs to 13 residues. CDR3 nucleotides: TGTGCCAGCAGCGTAGAAACGGACACTGAAGCTTTCTTT. Translated: CASSVETDTEAFF.

The chain couples TRBV6-1 to TRBJ2-1; a weak D match, TRBD2 (7 bases). This CDR3 is 13 amino acids long. V gave up 2 bases and J gave up 13 bases, with 15 bases separating them. Germline V gene data show CDR1 as MNHNS and CDR2 as SASEGT. CDR3 nucleotides: TGTGCCAGCAGTGAATCGGGGGGCAGGATCCAGTTCTTC. Translating it yields CASSESGGRIQFF.

The chain links TRBV2 to TRBJ1-1, with a weak D call TRBD1 (6 bases). CDR3 length: 12 amino acids. The germline V and J ends were trimmed by 9 bases and 0 bases, with 8 bases remaining between them. The germline V gene encodes CDR1 SNHLY and CDR2 FYNNEI. DNA of the CDR3: TGTGCCAGACAGGGTATGAACACTGAAGCTTTCTTT. It codes for CARQGMNTEAFF.

The V and J genes are TRBV19 and TRBJ2-7; D is uncertain. V dropped 7 bases and J dropped 1 base, with 17 bases sitting between them. This CDR3 is 15 amino acids long. The germline V gene encodes CDR1 LNHDA and CDR2 SQIVND (reference sequence). CDR3 nucleotides: TGTGCCAGTACTTTCTCCGGCGGCTCTTCCTACGAGCAGTACTTC. Residues: CASTFSGGSSYEQYF.

This chain connects TRBV10-3 to TRBJ1-2; 8 nucleotides align to TRBD1. The ends lost 7 bases at V and 6 bases at J; junction bases unmatched: 7. The CDR3 sequence is 13 residues long. Germline V gene sequence: CDR1 ENHRY, CDR2 SYGVKD. In nucleotides, the CDR3 is TGTGCCATCACCGGGACAGGAAGGGATGGCTACACCTTC. Encoded protein: CAITGTGRDGYTF.